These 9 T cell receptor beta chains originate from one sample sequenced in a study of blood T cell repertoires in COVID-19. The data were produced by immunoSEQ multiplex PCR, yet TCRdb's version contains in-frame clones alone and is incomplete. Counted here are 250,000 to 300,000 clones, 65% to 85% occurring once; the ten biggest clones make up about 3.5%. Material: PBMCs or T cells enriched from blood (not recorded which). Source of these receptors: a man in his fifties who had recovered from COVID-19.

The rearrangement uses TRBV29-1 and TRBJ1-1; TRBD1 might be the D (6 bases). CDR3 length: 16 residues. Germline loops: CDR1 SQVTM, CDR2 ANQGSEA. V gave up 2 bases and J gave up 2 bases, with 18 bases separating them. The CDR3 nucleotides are TGCAGCGTTGAAAAAGTGGCGGGGGGCAGAAACACTGAAGCTTTCTTT. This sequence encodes CSVEKVAGGRNTEAFF.

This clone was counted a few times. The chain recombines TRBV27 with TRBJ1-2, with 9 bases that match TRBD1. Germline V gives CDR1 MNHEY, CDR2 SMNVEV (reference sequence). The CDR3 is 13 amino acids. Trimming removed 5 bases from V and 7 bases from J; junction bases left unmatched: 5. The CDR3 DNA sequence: TGTGCCAGCAGTCCCATACAGGGGGCTGGCTACACCTTC. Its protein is CASSPIQGAGYTF.

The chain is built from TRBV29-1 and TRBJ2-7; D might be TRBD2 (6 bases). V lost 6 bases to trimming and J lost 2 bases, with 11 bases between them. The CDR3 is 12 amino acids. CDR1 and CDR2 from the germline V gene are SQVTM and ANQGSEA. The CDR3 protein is CSVLGGTYEQYF. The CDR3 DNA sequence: TGCAGCGTCCTTGGGGGGACCTACGAGCAGTACTTC.

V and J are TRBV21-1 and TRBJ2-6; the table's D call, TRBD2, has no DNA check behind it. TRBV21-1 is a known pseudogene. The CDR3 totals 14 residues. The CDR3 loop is CASSKYSGANVLTF. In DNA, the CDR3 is TGTGCCAGCAGCAAGTATTCTGGGGCCAACGTCCTGACTTTC.

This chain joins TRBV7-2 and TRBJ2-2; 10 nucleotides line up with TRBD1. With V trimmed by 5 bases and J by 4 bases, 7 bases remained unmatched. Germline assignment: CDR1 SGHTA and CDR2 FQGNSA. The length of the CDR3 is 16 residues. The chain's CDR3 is CASSRPGQGTTGELFF. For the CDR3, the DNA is TGTGCCAGCAGCCGGCCGGGACAGGGGACCACCGGGGAGCTGTTTTTT.

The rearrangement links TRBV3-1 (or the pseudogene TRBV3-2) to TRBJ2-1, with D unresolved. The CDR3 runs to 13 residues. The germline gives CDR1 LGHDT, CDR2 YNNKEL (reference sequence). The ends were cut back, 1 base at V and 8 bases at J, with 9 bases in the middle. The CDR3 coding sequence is TGTGCCAGCAGCCAAGCCTCAGTCCATGAGCAGTTCTTC. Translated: CASSQASVHEQFF.

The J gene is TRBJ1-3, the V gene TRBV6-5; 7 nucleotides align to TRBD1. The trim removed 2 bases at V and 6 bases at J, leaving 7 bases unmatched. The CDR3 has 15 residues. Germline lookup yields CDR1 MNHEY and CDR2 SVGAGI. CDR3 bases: TGTGCCAGCAGTTACAAACGGGACAGCCTAAACACCATATATTTT. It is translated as CASSYKRDSLNTIYF.

CDR3 DNA sequence: TGTGCCAGCAAAACTGGCGGGCAGCCCCAGCATTTT. Protein product: CASKTGGQPQHF. The chain is built from TRBV6-5 and TRBJ1-5, with D uncertain. The germline V gene has CDR1 MNHEY and CDR2 SVGAGI. The V gene lost 7 bases and the J gene lost 7 bases, with 11 bases spanning the gap. This CDR3 has 12 amino acids.

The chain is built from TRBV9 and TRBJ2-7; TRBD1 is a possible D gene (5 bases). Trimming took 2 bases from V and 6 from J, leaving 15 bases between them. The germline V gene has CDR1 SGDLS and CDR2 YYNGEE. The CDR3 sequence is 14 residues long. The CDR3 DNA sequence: TGTGCCAGCAGCGTCTTCGACAGACCCGGCGAGCAGTACTTC. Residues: CASSVFDRPGEQYF.